These 13 T cell receptor beta chains share one sample of origin, sequenced in a study of shared clonotypes between healthy human individuals. Clones were read by immunoSEQ multiplex PCR, and TCRdb kept only the in-frame ones, dropping some. The sample carries under 600,000 clones, roughly 95% recorded once. The sequencing sample was made of naive CD4+ T cells sorted from blood. The subset: CD45RA+ positively selected. The receptors originated from a woman aged 30 to 39 in good health.

The rearrangement uses TRBV4-2 and TRBJ2-2, with a tentative D call TRBD2 (6 bases). The germline V gene encodes CDR1 LGHNA and CDR2 YNFKEQ. The CDR3 covers 16 residues. V lost 0 bases, J lost 1 base, and 9 bases lay in between. As DNA, the CDR3 is TGTGCCAGCAGCCAAGAGGGACTCCAGAACACCGGGGAGCTGTTTTTT. It translates to CASSQEGLQNTGELFF.

The chain couples TRBV28 to TRBJ1-1; D call uncertain. Germline V gene data show CDR1 as MDHEN and CDR2 as SYDVKM. The CDR3 covers 14 residues. Trimming cost V 3 bases and J 4 bases, with 12 bases left between them. The CDR3 DNA reads TGTGCCAGCAGTTTTAGGTCCCCACTCACTGAAGCTTTCTTT. Its protein product is CASSFRSPLTEAFF.

The chain recombines TRBV18 with TRBJ2-7; D uncertain. V was shortened by 3 bases and J by 6 bases, with 15 bases between the two germline ends. The CDR3 length is 14 residues. Germline loops: CDR1 KGHSH, CDR2 LQKENI. CDR3 region: CASSPDWGWSEQYF. DNA for the CDR3: TGTGCCAGCTCACCGGATTGGGGATGGAGCGAGCAGTACTTC.

The chain uses TRBV13 and TRBJ1-2; 7 bases are shared with TRBD1. CDR1 and CDR2 (germline): PRHDT, FYEKMQ (reference sequence). The CDR3 is 14 amino acids. The J segment lost 8 bases and the V segment lost 5 bases, leaving 11 bases of the junction unmatched. CDR3 in amino acids: CASSPLTGTEGYTF. DNA of the CDR3: TGTGCCAGCAGCCCCTTGACAGGGACGGAAGGCTACACCTTC.

This chain joins TRBV30 and TRBJ1-3; unclear D gene. Germline CDR1 GTSNPN, CDR2 SVGIG (reference sequence). The ends were cut back, 1 base at V and 4 bases at J, with 5 bases in the middle. This CDR3 is 12 amino acids long. The CDR3 bases are TGTGCCTGGAGTGGATTCGGAAACACCATATATTTT. Its protein is CAWSGFGNTIYF. Drawing the rest from reference TRBV30 and TRBJ1-3, the complete variable domain is SQTIHQWPATLVQPVGSPLSLECTVEGTSNPNLYWYRQAAGRGLQLLFYSVGIGQISSEVPQNLSASRPQDRQFILSSKKLLLSDSGFYLCAWSGFGNTIYFGEGSWLTVV.

The rearrangement uses TRBV18 and TRBJ1-2; weak D call: TRBD1 (5 bases). The V gene lost 3 bases and the J gene lost 4 bases, with 9 bases spanning the gap. The CDR3 sequence is 13 residues long. Germline V lookup: CDR1 KGHSH, CDR2 LQKENI. The CDR3 sequence is CASSPAGGYGYTF. Written as DNA, the CDR3 is TGTGCCAGCTCACCGGCGGGGGGCTATGGCTACACCTTC.

This chain links TRBV29-1 with TRBJ2-7; D is unclear. The germline V and J ends were trimmed by 7 bases and 0 bases, with 16 bases remaining between them. This CDR3 contains 14 residues. Looked up from germline, CDR1 is SQVTM and CDR2 is ANQGSEA. In DNA form, the CDR3 reads TGCAGCGCCGCTGAGGCGATGAGCTCCTACGAGCAGTACTTC. It encodes CSAAEAMSSYEQYF.

The chain has TRBV2 and TRBJ1-3; D remains ambiguous. The V gene's germline CDR1 is SNHLY and CDR2 FYNNEI. The CDR3 contains 12 residues. V lost 8 bases to trimming and J lost 5 bases, with 10 bases between them. The CDR3 spells CASVRERNTIYF. The CDR3 region has the DNA TGTGCCAGCGTGAGGGAGCGAAACACCATATATTTT.

The CDR3 loop reads CAWSILTTNEKLFF. DNA for the CDR3: TGTGCCTGGAGTATCCTGACAACTAATGAAAAACTGTTTTTT. The V and J genes are TRBV30 and TRBJ1-4; unclear D gene. V gave up 2 bases and J gave up 0 bases, with 7 bases separating them. Germline assignment: CDR1 GTSNPN and CDR2 SVGIG (reference sequence). The CDR3 contains 14 residues.

The chain employs TRBV9 and TRBJ2-6; the D call may be TRBD1 or TRBD2 (5 bases each). This CDR3 is 17 amino acids long. Germline CDR1 and CDR2: SGDLS and YYNGEE. V gave up 3 bases and J gave up 4 bases, with 17 bases separating them. Written as DNA, the CDR3 is TGTGCCAGCAGCGCCTCCCATCGGGGCTCCGGGGCCAACGTCCTGACTTTC. It codes for CASSASHRGSGANVLTF.

This chain links TRBV5-1 with TRBJ2-7; TRBD1 might be the D (5 bases). The germline gives CDR1 SGHRS, CDR2 YFSETQ. There are 14 residues in the CDR3. V lost 1 base to trimming and J lost 3 bases, with 11 bases between them. The chain's CDR3 is CASSLLRQNYEQYF. CDR3 sequence (DNA): TGCGCCAGCAGCTTGTTAAGACAGAACTACGAGCAGTACTTC.

In DNA, the CDR3 is TGTGCCACCAGTCTGCGGCGGACCCCAGATCAGCCCCAGCATTTT. Translating gives CATSLRRTPDQPQHF. The V and J genes are TRBV15 and TRBJ1-5; D is ambiguous. This CDR3 is 15 amino acids long. CDR1 is LNHNV, CDR2 YYDKDF, per germline (reference sequence). Trimming took off 6 bases at V and 5 bases at J, with 17 bases between the two ends.

The chain is built from TRBV6-5 and TRBJ2-3, with 8 bases that match TRBD2. The J segment lost 0 bases and the V segment lost 4 bases, leaving 6 bases of the junction unmatched. Germline V lookup: CDR1 MNHEY, CDR2 SVGAGI. This CDR3 is 16 amino acids long. The CDR3 sequence is CASSLSGSLSTDTQYF. In nucleotides, the CDR3 is TGTGCCAGCAGTTTAAGCGGGAGTCTGAGCACAGATACGCAGTATTTT.